The entry below describes one T cell receptor (beta chain). The target antigen is unknown. The sample comes from a study of T cells in Graves' hyperthyroidism and ophthalmopathy. General study points: The majority of expanded thyroid clonotypes above 0.001 also appeared in blood.

The length of the CDR3 is 13 residues. In germline, CDR1 is SGHTA, CDR2 FQGNSA. V dropped 4 bases and J dropped 5 bases, with 9 bases sitting between them. The CDR3 regions of TCR beta were amplified from RNA transcripts. HTBI primers were employed in a first-round RT-PCR of the TCR CDR3. TCRdb independently ran MiXCR on the multiplex PCR reads; one entry per CDR3 protein. The table records 480,000 or so distinct CDR3 sequences, 46% of them present only once. The sample comprised peripheral blood or thyroid tissue (not recorded which). The chain couples TRBV7-2 to TRBJ1-5, with D unresolved. The receptor was derived from an adult woman with Graves' disease, either hyperthyroidism or ophthalmopathy (not recorded which). The CDR3 nucleotides read TGTGCCAGCAGCTACGCGGGAGATCAGCCCCAGCATTTT. Translated: CASSYAGDQPQHF.